The T cell receptor beta chain described here comes from a study of control samples from healthy donors and cancer patients. Germline values: CDR1 MNHEY, CDR2 SVGAGI. The CDR3 covers 15 residues. After removal of 5 bases from V and 7 bases from J, the junction contained 11 bases not matched to a gene. Generated by immunoSEQ multiplex PCR, the TCRdb table keeps only in-frame clones and is missing some. Altogether about 160,000 clones are present, 92% being singletons, with the ten largest covering roughly 0.64%. The TCR was taken from a woman aged 30 to 39 in good health. This chain joins TRBV6-5 and TRBJ2-1; 7 nucleotides align to TRBD2. Sequencing was performed on blood. CDR3 residues: CASSPAGVGKNEQFF. CDR3 DNA sequence: TGTGCCAGCAGTCCTGCGGGAGTAGGTAAAAATGAGCAGTTCTTC.